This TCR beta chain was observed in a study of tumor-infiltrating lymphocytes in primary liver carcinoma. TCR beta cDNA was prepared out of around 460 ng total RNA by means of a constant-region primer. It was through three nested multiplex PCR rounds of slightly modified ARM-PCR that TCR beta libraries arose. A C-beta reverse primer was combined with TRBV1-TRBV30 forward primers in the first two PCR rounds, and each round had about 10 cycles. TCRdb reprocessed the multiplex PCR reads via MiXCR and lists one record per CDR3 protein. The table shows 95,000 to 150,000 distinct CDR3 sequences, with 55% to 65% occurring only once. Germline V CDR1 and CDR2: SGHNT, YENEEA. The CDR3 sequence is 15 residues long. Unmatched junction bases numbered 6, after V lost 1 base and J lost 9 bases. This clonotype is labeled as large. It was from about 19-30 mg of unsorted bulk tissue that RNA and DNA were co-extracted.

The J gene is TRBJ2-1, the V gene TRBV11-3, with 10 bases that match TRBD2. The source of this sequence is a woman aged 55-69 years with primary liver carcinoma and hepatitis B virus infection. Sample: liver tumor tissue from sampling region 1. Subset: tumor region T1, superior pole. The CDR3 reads CASSLGTSGKLEQFF. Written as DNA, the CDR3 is TGTGCCAGCAGCTTAGGAACTAGCGGGAAGCTTGAGCAGTTCTTC.